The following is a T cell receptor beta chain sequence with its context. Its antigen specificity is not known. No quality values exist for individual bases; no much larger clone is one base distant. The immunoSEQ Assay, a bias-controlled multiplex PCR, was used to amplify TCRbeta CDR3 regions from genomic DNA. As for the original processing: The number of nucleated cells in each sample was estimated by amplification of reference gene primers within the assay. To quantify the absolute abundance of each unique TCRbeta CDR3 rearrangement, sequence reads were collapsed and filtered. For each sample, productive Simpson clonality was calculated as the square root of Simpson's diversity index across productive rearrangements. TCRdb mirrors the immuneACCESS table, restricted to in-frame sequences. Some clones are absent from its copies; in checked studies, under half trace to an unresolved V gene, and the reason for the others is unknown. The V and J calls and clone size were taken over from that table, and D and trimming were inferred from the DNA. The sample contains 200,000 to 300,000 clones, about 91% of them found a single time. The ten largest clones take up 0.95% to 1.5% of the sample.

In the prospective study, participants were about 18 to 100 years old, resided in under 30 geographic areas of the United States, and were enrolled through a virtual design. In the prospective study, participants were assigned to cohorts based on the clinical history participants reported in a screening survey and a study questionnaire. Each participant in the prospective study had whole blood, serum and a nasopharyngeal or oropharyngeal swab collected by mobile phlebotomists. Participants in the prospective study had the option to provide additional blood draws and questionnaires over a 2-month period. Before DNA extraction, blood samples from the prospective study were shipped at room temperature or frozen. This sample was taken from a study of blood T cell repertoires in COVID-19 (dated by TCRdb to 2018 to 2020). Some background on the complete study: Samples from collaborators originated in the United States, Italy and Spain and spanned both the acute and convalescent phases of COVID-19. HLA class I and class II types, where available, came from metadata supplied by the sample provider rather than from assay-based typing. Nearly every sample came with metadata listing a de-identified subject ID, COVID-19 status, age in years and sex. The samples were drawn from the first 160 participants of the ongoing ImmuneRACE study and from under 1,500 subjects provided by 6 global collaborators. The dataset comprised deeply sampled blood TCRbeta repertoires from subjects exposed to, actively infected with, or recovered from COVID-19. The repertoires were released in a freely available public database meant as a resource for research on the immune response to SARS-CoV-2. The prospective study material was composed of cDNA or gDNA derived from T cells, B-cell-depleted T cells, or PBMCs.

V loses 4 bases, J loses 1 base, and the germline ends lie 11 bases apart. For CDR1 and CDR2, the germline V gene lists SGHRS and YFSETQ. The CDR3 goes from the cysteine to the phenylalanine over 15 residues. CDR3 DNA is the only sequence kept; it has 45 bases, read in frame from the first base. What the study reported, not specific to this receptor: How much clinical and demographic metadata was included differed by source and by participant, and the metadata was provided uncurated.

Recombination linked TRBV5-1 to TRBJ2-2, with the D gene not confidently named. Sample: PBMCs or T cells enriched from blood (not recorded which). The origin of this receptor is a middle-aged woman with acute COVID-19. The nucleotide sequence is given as TGCGCCAGCAGCCCAGTTTCTCTGAACACCGGGGAGCTGTTTTTT. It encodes CASSPVSLNTGELFF.